The 30 T cell receptor beta chains presented below share a single source sample, sequenced in a study of blood T cell repertoires in COVID-19. Libraries were prepared by immunoSEQ multiplex PCR; TCRdb keeps only in-frame clonotypes and omits some of them. The sample lists more than 300,000 clones; 70% to 90% were seen once. The sequenced sample was PBMCs or T cells enriched from blood (not recorded which). All receptors derive from a woman aged 25-40 years who had recovered from COVID-19.

The V and J genes are TRBV5-4 and TRBJ2-5, with 7 bases matching TRBD1. The CDR3 runs to 13 residues. Germline lookup yields CDR1 SGHNT and CDR2 YYREEE (reference sequence). V lost 4 bases, J lost 3 bases, and 3 bases stayed unmatched. CDR3 region: CASSQGTEETQYF. DNA of the CDR3: TGTGCCAGCAGCCAGGGGACAGAAGAGACCCAGTACTTC.

This chain's CDR3 is CASSAGTITEAFF. CDR3 in DNA: TGTGCCAGCAGTGCCGGGACAATTACTGAAGCTTTCTTT. This chain joins TRBV2 and TRBJ1-1; possibly TRBD1 for D (6 bases). The germline V and J ends were trimmed by 4 bases and 5 bases, with 11 bases remaining between them. The CDR3 consists of 13 residues. Germline CDR1 is SNHLY and CDR2 is FYNNEI. The full variable domain, its missing parts supplied by reference TRBV2 and TRBJ1-1, is EPEVTQTPSHQVTQMGQEVILRCVPISNHLYFYWYRQILGQKVEFLVSFYNNEISEKSEIFDDQFSVERPDGSNFTLKIRSTKLEDSAMYFCASSAGTITEAFFGQGTRLTVV.

This sequence joins TRBV5-6 and TRBJ2-1, with 9 positions matching TRBD2. Germline values: CDR1 SGHDT, CDR2 YYEEEE. Trimming cost V 4 bases and J 0 bases; bases outside gene matches: 8. This CDR3 comprises 17 residues. In nucleotides, the CDR3 is TGTGCCAGCAGCGGGGGGACTAGCAGTAGCTCCTACAATGAGCAGTTCTTC. Protein: CASSGGTSSSSYNEQFF.

This clone has a single count. The V gene is TRBV27, the J gene TRBJ1-1; no firm D call. Trimming removed 6 bases at V and 6 bases at J, with 14 bases between. Germline V lookup: CDR1 MNHEY, CDR2 SMNVEV (reference sequence). This CDR3 is built from 13 residues. CDR3 sequence (DNA): TGTGCCAGCAGCCCTACCCCAAATTCTGAAGCTTTCTTT. Translating gives CASSPTPNSEAFF.

The V and J genes are TRBV5-1 and TRBJ1-1; maybe TRBD1 (5 bases). Trimming pared 4 bases from V and 5 bases from J, leaving 15 bases between. Germline CDR1 SGHRS, CDR2 YFSETQ. This CDR3 comprises 14 residues. The CDR3 is CASSPGDFPTEAFF. The DNA for the CDR3 is TGCGCCAGCAGCCCGGGGGACTTCCCGACTGAAGCTTTCTTT.

The chain uses TRBV19 and TRBJ1-3, with D possibly being TRBD1 (5 bases). The CDR3 sequence is 15 residues long. CDR1 is LNHDA and CDR2 is SQIVND in the germline V gene (reference sequence). Trimming cost V 5 bases and J 0 bases, with 11 bases left between them. CDR3: CASSLGHRSGNTIYF. CDR3 DNA sequence: TGTGCCAGTAGTCTAGGACACCGCTCTGGAAACACCATATATTTT.

This clone was counted a few times. V gene TRBV14 combines with J gene TRBJ1-2, with D perhaps matching TRBD1 (5 bases). There are 16 residues in the CDR3. V was cut by 0 bases and J by 8 bases, with 19 bases left in between. Germline CDR1 SGHDN, CDR2 FVKESK. CDR3 bases: TGTGCCAGCAGCCAAGATGGGCAGGGAAGATGGGGCGGCTACACCTTC. As protein: CASSQDGQGRWGGYTF. Together with reference TRBV14 and TRBJ1-2, the CDR3 gives the full variable domain: EAGVTQFPSHSVIEKGQTVTLRCDPISGHDNLYWYRRVMGKEIKFLLHFVKESKQDESGMPNNRFLAERTGGTYSTLKVQPAELEDSGVYFCASSQDGQGRWGGYTFGSGTRLTVV.

This chain links TRBV18 with TRBJ2-3; D is uncertain. The CDR3 runs 13 residues. V lost 4 bases and J lost 5, with 10 bases in between. Germline V gene sequence: CDR1 KGHSH, CDR2 LQKENI. The CDR3 loop reads CASSQNLGDTQYF. CDR3 nucleotide sequence: TGTGCCAGCTCACAAAACCTAGGAGATACGCAGTATTTT.

This rearrangement joins TRBV5-6 to TRBJ2-7, with 13 bases lining up with TRBD2. The CDR3 runs 15 residues. Germline CDR1 reads SGHDT; CDR2 reads YYEEEE. With V trimmed by 5 bases and J by 6 bases, 8 bases remained unmatched. The CDR3 reads CASRLAGGPSSEQYF. The CDR3 coding sequence is TGTGCCAGCAGACTAGCGGGGGGGCCTTCCAGCGAGCAGTACTTC.

This clone showed up just once. The V gene is TRBV4-3, the J gene TRBJ2-3; 10 bases are shared with TRBD2. This CDR3 region has 16 residues. Per germline, CDR1 LGHNA and CDR2 YSLEER. V shed 6 bases and J 3 bases; nucleotides not matched to a gene: 9. The CDR3 here is CASSSGAGGPTDTQYF. The CDR3 DNA sequence: TGCGCCAGCAGTTCCGGAGCGGGGGGGCCGACAGATACGCAGTATTTT.

CDR3 sequence: CASRTGSGVSPLHF. The DNA for the CDR3 is TGTGCCAGTAGAACCGGGAGCGGGGTTTCACCCCTCCACTTT. The chain has TRBV19 and TRBJ1-6; D ambiguous. Germline V gene lookup returns CDR1 LNHDA and CDR2 SQIVND (reference sequence). Trimming shortened V by 6 bases and J by 9 bases, and 15 bases separated the two germline ends. The CDR3 loop spans 14 amino acids.

J is TRBJ1-1 and V is TRBV19; TRBD1 matches 9 bases. The CDR3 sequence is 16 residues long. The germline gives CDR1 LNHDA, CDR2 SQIVND (reference sequence). The J segment lost 6 bases and the V segment lost 1 base, leaving 9 bases of the junction unmatched. The CDR3 coding sequence is TGTGCCAGTAGTATAGGGGCCGGGACAGGGTCTTCTGAAGCTTTCTTT. Translating it yields CASSIGAGTGSSEAFF.

This chain joins TRBV5-1 and TRBJ2-3; TRBD1 matches at 7 bases. Trimming removed 4 bases from V and 4 bases from J; junction bases left unmatched: 9. Germline-derived CDR1 and CDR2 are SGHRS and YFSETQ. This CDR3 is built from 15 residues. The CDR3 loop reads CASSPTGTAPDTQYF. CDR3 bases: TGCGCCAGCAGCCCCACCGGGACAGCCCCAGATACGCAGTATTTT.

This clone was counted between two and nine times. V and J are TRBV5-4 and TRBJ1-6; D gene unclear. CDR1 and CDR2 (germline): SGHNT, YYREEE (reference sequence). Deletions cut 4 bases from V and 7 bases from J, with 12 bases between. The CDR3 has 14 amino acids. Here the CDR3 DNA reads TGTGCCAGCAGCGAACCGGGAACAAATTCACCCCTCCACTTT. Its protein is CASSEPGTNSPLHF.

V gene TRBV30 combines with J gene TRBJ2-1; no firm D call. The V end was cut by 1 base, the J end by 2 bases, with 6 bases between. The CDR3 loop spans 13 amino acids. Germline V gives CDR1 GTSNPN, CDR2 SVGIG (reference sequence). The CDR3 region has the DNA TGTGCCTGGAGTGGAATAGCCTACAATGAGCAGTTCTTC. Its translation: CAWSGIAYNEQFF.

The rearrangement links TRBV30 to TRBJ1-4; 10 bases fit TRBD1. This CDR3 is 15 amino acids long. Germline V CDR1 and CDR2: GTSNPN, SVGIG (reference sequence). V was clipped by 3 bases and J by 3 bases; unmatched bases: 4. The CDR3 region has the DNA TGTGCCTGGAGCCCGGGACAGGGGTCTAATGAAAAACTGTTTTTT. The encoded protein is CAWSPGQGSNEKLFF.

This chain links TRBV5-1 with TRBJ2-3; D possibly corresponds to TRBD1 (5 bases). This CDR3 region has 14 residues. V shed 0 bases and J shed 5 bases, with 10 bases lying between them. The germline V gene has CDR1 SGHRS and CDR2 YFSETQ. The CDR3 loop reads CASSLEGARDTQYF. The CDR3 DNA sequence: TGCGCCAGCAGCTTGGAAGGGGCCAGAGATACGCAGTATTTT. Full variable domain (missing parts from reference TRBV5-1 and TRBJ2-3): KAGVTQTPRYLIKTRGQQVTLSCSPISGHRSVSWYQQTPGQGLQFLFEYFSETQRNKGNFPGRFSGRQFSNSRSEMNVSTLELGDSALYLCASSLEGARDTQYFGPGTRLTVL.

This chain connects TRBV27 to TRBJ2-3, with D perhaps TRBD1 (6 bases). This CDR3 contains 15 residues. V was shortened by 6 bases and J by 1 base, with 14 bases between the two germline ends. Germline CDR1 reads MNHEY; CDR2 reads SMNVEV (reference sequence). The CDR3 loop is CASSLRGLGTDTQYF. CDR3 DNA: TGTGCCAGCAGCCTCAGGGGCTTGGGCACAGATACGCAGTATTTT.

The rearrangement uses TRBV28 and TRBJ1-1; no clear D gene. V was shortened by 7 bases and J by 6 bases, with 15 bases between the two germline ends. There are 13 residues in the CDR3. CDR1 and CDR2 from the germline V gene are MDHEN and SYDVKM. The CDR3 DNA reads as TGTGCCAGCATCTACCGCCGTAGCGCTGAAGCTTTCTTT. This codes for CASIYRRSAEAFF. The variable domain in full, completed from reference TRBV28 and TRBJ1-1, reads DVKVTQSSRYLVKRTGEKVFLECVQDMDHENMFWYRQDPGLGLRLIYFSYDVKMKEKGDIPEGYSVSREKKERFSLILESASTNQTSMYLCASIYRRSAEAFFGQGTRLTVV.

V and J are TRBV19 and TRBJ1-5; TRBD1 is a possible D gene (6 bases). Germline assignment: CDR1 LNHDA and CDR2 SQIVND (reference sequence). The length of the CDR3 is 15 residues. The germline V and J ends were trimmed by 5 bases and 7 bases, with 18 bases remaining between them. The CDR3 reads CASSPPGGPWQPQHF. The CDR3 bases are TGTGCCAGTAGTCCCCCCGGGGGGCCGTGGCAGCCCCAGCATTTT.

This clone was picked up one time. This sequence joins TRBV18 and TRBJ1-1; TRBD1 matches at 7 bases. With 1 base clipped from V and 7 bases from J, the junction kept 9 bases outside the gene matches. There are 15 residues in the CDR3. The V gene's germline CDR1 is KGHSH and CDR2 LQKENI. CDR3 sequence: CASSPLGQGDGEAFF. CDR3 sequence (DNA): TGTGCCAGCTCACCACTAGGCCAGGGGGACGGTGAAGCTTTCTTT.

The gene calls are TRBV12-3 or TRBV12-4 and TRBJ1-2; no firm D call. Trimming shortened V by 5 bases and J by 6 bases, and 10 bases separated the two germline ends. This CDR3 has 12 amino acids. This CDR3 is CASSVDLHGYTF. CDR3 sequence (DNA): TGTGCCAGCAGTGTGGACTTACATGGCTACACCTTC.

The V and J genes are TRBV5-1 and TRBJ2-3; maybe TRBD1 (5 bases). Germline V gives CDR1 SGHRS, CDR2 YFSETQ. V lost 0 bases to trimming and J lost 7 bases, with 9 bases between them. The CDR3 consists of 13 residues. The CDR3 here is CASSLEGSNTQYF. In DNA, the CDR3 is TGCGCCAGCAGCTTGGAGGGGTCAAATACGCAGTATTTT.

The rearrangement uses TRBV6-5 and TRBJ2-2; 7 bases are shared with TRBD1. CDR3 length: 16 amino acids. In germline, CDR1 is MNHEY, CDR2 SVGAGI. Trimming at V came to 0 bases and at J to 0 bases, leaving 1 base not matched to a gene. This chain's CDR3 is CASSYSGTANTGELFF. CDR3 bases: TGTGCCAGCAGTTACTCCGGGACAGCGAACACCGGGGAGCTGTTTTTT.

The CDR3 sequence: CASCRGLQETQYF. In DNA form, the CDR3 reads TGTGCCAGCTGTCGGGGACTGCAAGAGACCCAGTACTTC. The V and J genes are TRBV5-8 and TRBJ2-5; D might be TRBD2 (6 bases). Trimming stripped 7 bases from V and 2 bases from J, with 12 bases between. The germline V gene has CDR1 SGHTS and CDR2 YDEGEE. The CDR3 consists of 13 residues.

This chain connects TRBV5-4 to TRBJ1-2; D gene uncertain. The V end lost 7 bases, the J end lost 4 bases, and 14 bases lay between the germline ends. The germline CDR1 and CDR2 sequences are SGHNT and YYREEE (reference sequence). This CDR3 has 13 amino acids. In DNA, the CDR3 is TGTGCCAGCGCGGACTGGGGTAGCTATGGCTACACCTTC. It encodes CASADWGSYGYTF. The complete variable domain, with remaining parts taken from reference TRBV5-4 and TRBJ1-2, reads ETGVTQSPTHLIKTRGQQVTLRCSSQSGHNTVSWYQQALGQGPQFIFQYYREEENGRGNFPPRFSGLQFPNYSSELNVNALELDDSALYLCASADWGSYGYTFGSGTRLTVV.

Only a few counts were recorded for this clone. The chain carries TRBV3-1 (or the pseudogene TRBV3-2) and TRBJ2-7, with D uncertain. The V end lost 5 bases, the J end lost 0 bases, and 5 bases lay between the germline ends. This CDR3 has 12 amino acids. CDR1 and CDR2 (germline): LGHDT, YNNKEL (reference sequence). CDR3 region: CASSYSSYEQYF. In DNA form, the CDR3 reads TGTGCCAGCAGCTATAGCTCCTACGAGCAGTACTTC.

This sequence joins TRBV18 and TRBJ2-3; 13 bases line up with TRBD2. V lost 3 bases, J lost 4 bases, and 4 bases stayed unmatched. The CDR3 sequence is 16 residues long. CDR1 is KGHSH and CDR2 is LQKENI in the germline V gene. The CDR3 sequence: CASSPTSGGDADTQYF. In DNA, the CDR3 is TGTGCCAGCTCACCCACTAGCGGGGGGGATGCAGATACGCAGTATTTT.

The chain carries TRBV2 and TRBJ1-3; D ambiguous. CDR1 and CDR2 from the germline V gene are SNHLY and FYNNEI. Trimming left V 2 bases short and J 3 bases short, with 14 bases between. The CDR3 extends over 16 amino acids. The CDR3 sequence: CASSEFGNANGNTIYF. The CDR3, as DNA: TGTGCCAGCAGTGAATTCGGGAATGCTAATGGAAACACCATATATTTT.

The rearrangement joins TRBV4-2 to TRBJ1-2, with no clear D. From germline, CDR1 is LGHNA and CDR2 YNFKEQ. This CDR3 has 14 residues. Trimming pared 0 bases from V and 6 bases from J, leaving 11 bases between. The CDR3 loop reads CASSQDVRTNGYTF. As DNA, the CDR3 is TGTGCCAGCAGCCAAGATGTTCGTACAAATGGCTACACCTTC.